This T cell receptor beta chain was profiled in a study of Graves' ophthalmopathy and Graves' hyperthyroidism. The CDR3 loop spans 14 amino acids. CDR1 is MNHEY and CDR2 is SVGAGI in the germline V gene. V lost 4 bases to trimming and J lost 8 bases, with 17 bases between them. This clonotype was detected a few times. Amplification of the TCR beta CDR3 regions used RNA transcripts (as template). HTBI-primed RT-PCR formed the first round, and a multiplex PCR formed the second. TCRdb fed the multiplex PCR reads into MiXCR, producing one record per CDR3 protein. The sample lists 150,000 or so distinct CDR3 sequences; roughly 37% were seen once.

Sequenced sample: peripheral blood. The gene calls are TRBV6-5 and TRBJ1-2, with a tentative D call TRBD1 (6 bases). The receptor was derived from a middle-aged woman with Graves' ophthalmopathy. DNA for the CDR3: TGTGCCAGCAGTTCGGGGGCTGGCTATTACGGCTACACCTTC. This gives the protein CASSSGAGYYGYTF.